Listed below are T cell receptor beta chains from one sample, sequenced in a study of T cell responses to AZD1222 COVID-19 vaccine. Libraries were prepared by immunoSEQ multiplex PCR; TCRdb keeps only in-frame clonotypes and omits some of them. Of 130,000 to 150,000 clones listed, about 90% are singletons. Sample: peripheral blood, taken on day 0 of MenACWY control vaccination. These receptors were taken from an adult in good health. Both conserved end residues are part of each CDR3. D genes are given only for firm matches. Where a row states a size, it is once, few, many or the class of an expanded clone; other rows omit it.

d_gene	abundance	v_gene	j_gene	CDR3nt	CDR3aa
-	once	TRBV7-9	TRBJ2-2	TGTGCCAGCAGCCCGTCAGCTGGAGGCGGGGAGCTGTTTTTT	CASSPSAGGGELFF
TRBD2	-	TRBV5-1	TRBJ2-1	TGCGCCAGCAGCCCCGAGCGGGGGTACTACAATGAGCAGTTCTTC	CASSPERGYYNEQFF
TRBD2	-	TRBV19	TRBJ2-3	TGTGCCAGTAGCTTCGGGGGGGCTTCTGCCACAGATACGCAGTATTTT	CASSFGGASATDTQYF
TRBD1	-	TRBV5-5	TRBJ1-1	TGTGCCAGCAGCTTGGAGCGGACAGGGAGTTTCGGTTTCTTT	CASSLERTGSFGFF
-	-	TRBV2	TRBJ1-1	TGTGCCAGCAGTGGGCGCAGAAACACTGAAGCTTTCTTT	CASSGRRNTEAFF
-	once	TRBV10-3	TRBJ2-1	TGTGCCATCCAGGGCGAAGGGAGCGAGCAGTTCTTC	CAIQGEGSEQFF
TRBD1	once	TRBV28	TRBJ1-2	TGTGCCAGCAGTTTAGTAGGGGGCGGCTTGGGTAGCTACACCTTC	CASSLVGGGLGSYTF
-	-	TRBV4-2	TRBJ1-1	TGTGCCAGCAGCGAGCCGGGGGGGCCGTCGAACACTGAAGCTTTCTTT	CASSEPGGPSNTEAFF
TRBD1	-	TRBV27	TRBJ2-2	TGTGCCAGCAGTTTAGCAGGGGGCAGGAACACCGGGGAGCTGTTTTTT	CASSLAGGRNTGELFF
TRBD1	-	TRBV19	TRBJ2-7	TGTGCCAGTAGTATGAGGGGACAGAAACGAAGGAACGAGCAGTACTTC	CASSMRGQKRRNEQYF
-	-	TRBV29-1	TRBJ2-7	TGCAGCGTTGTTTGGAGATCATCGGGCCCCGGGCGCGGGGCAAGCTCCTACGAGCAGTACTTC	CSVVWRSSGPGRGASSYEQYF
-	-	TRBV2	TRBJ2-2	TGTGCCAGCACTTTCGACCCCACCGGGGAGCTGTTTTTT	CASTFDPTGELFF
TRBD1	few	TRBV14	TRBJ2-7	TGTGCCAGCAGCACCTACAGGGGAAAAGCCCCCTACGAGCAGTACTTC	CASSTYRGKAPYEQYF
-	-	TRBV29-1	TRBJ1-1	TGCAGCGTTGCAGATGGGGAGCGCACTGAAGCTTTCTTT	CSVADGERTEAFF
-	-	TRBV6-5	TRBJ1-5	TGTGCCGCCTGCGCGGGCAGGGCTTCCAATCAGCCCCAGCATTTT	CAACAGRASNQPQHF
TRBD1	few	TRBV4-2	TRBJ1-5	TGTGCCAGCAGCCATCCCCGTGCAGGACAGGTTGGGTGGCCCCAGCATTTT	CASSHPRAGQVGWPQHF
TRBD2	-	TRBV6-5	TRBJ2-2	TGTGCCAGCAGTTACTCGCGGGGGTCAAACACCGGGGAGCTGTTTTTT	CASSYSRGSNTGELFF
TRBD1	-	TRBV7-9	TRBJ1-5	TGTGCCAGCAGCTTGGAGGGGGCTAGAGGCAATCAGCCCCAGCATTTT	CASSLEGARGNQPQHF
-	-	TRBV6-4	TRBJ2-1	TGTGCCAGCAGTTCCCTTGGCGGAGGGTATGAGCAGTTCTTC	CASSSLGGGYEQFF
-	once	TRBV3-1/TRBV3-2	TRBJ2-1	TGTGCCAGCAGCCTCGGTCATGAGCAGTTCTTC	CASSLGHEQFF
-	-	TRBV29-1	TRBJ1-1	TGCAGCGTTGCCGTAGGAGGCCCTGAAGCTTTCTTT	CSVAVGGPEAFF
-	-	TRBV20-1	TRBJ1-1	TGCAGTGCTCCGGGGGGGACTGAAGCTTTCTTT	CSAPGGTEAFF
TRBD1	-	TRBV29-1	TRBJ1-3	TGCAGTGCCGGGACAGGTGGCTCTGGAAACACCATATATTTT	CSAGTGGSGNTIYF
TRBD2	-	TRBV27	TRBJ2-3	TGTGCCAGCAAGGGTCAGGCGGGAGATCCACCAGATACGCAGTATTTT	CASKGQAGDPPDTQYF
-	-	TRBV30	TRBJ2-7	TGTGCCTGGAGTGCACCGGCCCGCGGGCCCTACGAGCAGTACTTC	CAWSAPARGPYEQYF
-	-	TRBV5-1	TRBJ2-7	TGCGCCAGCAGCGTCACGACTGGCGACTACGAGCAGTACTTC	CASSVTTGDYEQYF
TRBD2	-	TRBV28	TRBJ2-2	TGTGCCACGGAGACTAGCGGGAGACCCGGGGAGCTGTTTTTT	CATETSGRPGELFF
TRBD2	-	TRBV10-3	TRBJ2-7	TGTGCCATCACTGATGGACTAGCGGATGCCTACGAGCAGTACTTC	CAITDGLADAYEQYF
-	few	TRBV5-1	TRBJ1-6	TGCGCCAGCAGCTCCAACAGGCTCCCTAATTCACCCCTCCACTTT	CASSSNRLPNSPLHF
-	-	TRBV10-1	TRBJ2-1	TGCGCCAGCGGGCAGGGGAATGAGCAGTTCTTC	CASGQGNEQFF
TRBD2	-	TRBV5-1	TRBJ2-7	TGCGCCAGCAGCACAACTAGCGGTAGCTCCTACGAGCAGTACTTC	CASSTTSGSSYEQYF
-	-	TRBV2	TRBJ1-1	TGTGCCAGCAAGGGGGAATCTCCCAAGAACACTGAAGCTTTCTTT	CASKGESPKNTEAFF
TRBD1	once	TRBV19	TRBJ1-2	TGTGCCAGTAGTTCCGAGGGCAGGGGGCTAGGCTATGGCTACACCTTC	CASSSEGRGLGYGYTF
-	-	TRBV5-5	TRBJ1-1	TGTGCCAGCAGCTTGCGGCTGGTGAACACTGAAGCTTTCTTT	CASSLRLVNTEAFF
TRBD1	few	TRBV7-9	TRBJ2-2	TGTGCCAGCAGCCCGCAAAGACAGGGTTCGAACACCGGGGAGCTGTTTTTT	CASSPQRQGSNTGELFF
-	-	TRBV30	TRBJ1-2	TGTGCCTGGAGTGTAAGAACTAGAGGCTATGGCTACACCTTC	CAWSVRTRGYGYTF
-	-	TRBV19	TRBJ1-1	TGTGCCAGTAGTGCCTGGGGCACTGAAGCTTTCTTT	CASSAWGTEAFF
-	-	TRBV10-3	TRBJ1-2	TGTGCCATCAGTGAGCGACAGACATCCTATGGCTACACCTTC	CAISERQTSYGYTF
TRBD1	-	TRBV27	TRBJ2-6	TGTGCCAGCAGTCGGGACAGGGCCACCTCCTCTGGGGCCAACGTCCTGACTTTC	CASSRDRATSSGANVLTF
-	-	TRBV28	TRBJ2-5	TGTGCCAGCAGGTCGGGGCCGGTGGAGACCCAGTACTTC	CASRSGPVETQYF
-	-	TRBV15	TRBJ2-3	TGTGCCACCAGCAGAGATCAAGCGGCCACAGATACGCAGTATTTT	CATSRDQAATDTQYF
-	-	TRBV28	TRBJ1-5	TGTGCCAGCAGTTTCGGGACCAGTAATCAGCCCCAGCATTTT	CASSFGTSNQPQHF
TRBD1	-	TRBV27	TRBJ2-7	TGTGCCAGCAGTTCCGGGACAGGGGGGTACGAGCAGTACTTC	CASSSGTGGYEQYF
-	-	TRBV3-1/TRBV3-2	TRBJ2-4	TGTGCCAGCAGCGATGGGACAATAGCCAAAAACATTCAGTACTTC	CASSDGTIAKNIQYF
-	-	TRBV27	TRBJ1-2	TGTGCCAGCAGTCCGACAGTTAACTATGGCTACACCTTC	CASSPTVNYGYTF
-	-	TRBV6-4	TRBJ2-3	TGTGCCAGCAGTTTTTTCCAGGGTGGAGCGCAGTATTTT	CASSFFQGGAQYF
-	-	TRBV27	TRBJ1-1	TGTGCCAGCAGTTTATCTCCGGGGGTGCCTGAAGGGAACACTGAAGCTTTCTTT	CASSLSPGVPEGNTEAFF
-	-	TRBV12-3/TRBV12-4	TRBJ1-2	TGTGCCAGCAGTCGGACAGAAGGCTACACCTTC	CASSRTEGYTF
TRBD1	-	TRBV6-1	TRBJ1-1	TGTGCCAGCAGTGAGGACAGGGATACTGAAGCTTTCTTT	CASSEDRDTEAFF
-	once	TRBV2	TRBJ1-2	TGTGCCAGCAGTGACCCAGCATATGGCTACACCTTC	CASSDPAYGYTF
TRBD1	-	TRBV19	TRBJ1-1	TGTGCCAGTAGTAATTGGACAGGGTCCAACACTGAAGCTTTCTTT	CASSNWTGSNTEAFF
-	-	TRBV19	TRBJ1-5	TGTGCCAGTACCTCTGGACATACCCAGCATTTT	CASTSGHTQHF
TRBD1	-	TRBV30	TRBJ1-2	TGTGCCTGGAAAGCCGGGACAGGGGTCTATGGCTACACCTTC	CAWKAGTGVYGYTF
TRBD1	-	TRBV20-1	TRBJ2-6	TGCAGTGCTAGTGGGGGACAGGGAGGTCGGGTCCTGACTTTC	CSASGGQGGRVLTF
-	-	TRBV12-3/TRBV12-4	TRBJ2-7	TGTGCCAGCAGTTGGGTCCCCTACGAGCAGTACTTC	CASSWVPYEQYF
-	-	TRBV6-5	TRBJ2-1	TGTGCCAGCAGTTTGGCACCGCACGGCAACAATGAGCAGTTCTTC	CASSLAPHGNNEQFF
TRBD1	-	TRBV12-5	TRBJ1-5	TGTGCTAGTGGCCCGGGACAGGGTAGCAATCAGCCCCAGCATTTT	CASGPGQGSNQPQHF